Here is one T cell receptor (beta chain) with its context. This clone was seen repeatedly, ten times or more. The antigen it binds to is not known. The sample holds no much larger clone one base away, and base qualities are not on file. The sample originates from a study of metastatic and nonmetastatic thyroid tumors (dated by TCRdb to the early 2020s). Describing the broader study: Repertoires were compared across peripheral blood and tumor or nodule tissue samples from malignant and benign thyroid patients.

CDR1 and CDR2 were assigned from the germline V gene (reference sequence) as DFQATT and SNEGSKA. The V and J ends are trimmed by 3 bases and 5 bases, leaving 20 bases between them. The CDR3 spans 16 residues, from the cysteine through the phenylalanine. Just the 48-base CDR3 DNA is kept, in frame starting at base 1. Receptor libraries were prepared by PCR. Instrument used: Illumina HiSeq 4000. High-throughput sequencing was used to profile the TCR beta-chain CDR3 region of every patient. Concerning the study's data processing: A classifier to discriminate distant-metastatic papillary thyroid cancer patients was built from CDR3 differences across clinicopathological groups. To measure repertoire diversity the researchers used the Shannon index, while the Morisita-Horn index served to gauge how similar the tumor and blood repertoires were. The raw public reads went through TCRdb reprocessing: fastp at Q25, MiXCR clone calling, in-frame beta chains kept. TCRdb, not the authors, supplied the V and J calls. The sample includes 20,000 or so clones, with roughly 15% observed a single time. The ten biggest clones cover less than 11% of the sample.

Summary of the overall study and its limitations: In both blood and tumor samples, TCR beta diversity was reported to be significantly higher in malignant tumors than in benign nodules.

None of the patients had been given any treatment before thyroid surgery. Patient clinical samples collected from about 2011 to 2018 were retrospectively analysed using T-cell receptor beta sequencing. The chain links TRBV20-1 with TRBJ2-1; no D segment can be confidently identified. Sequencing was done on a sample of tumor tissue. This TCR derives from a female donor with papillary thyroid cancer or a benign thyroid nodule (not recorded which). Some clones in this sample may be carry-over from other donors' samples. This receptor has the CDR3 CSARLLGLQFHNEQFF. In nucleotide form, the sequence is TGCAGTGCTAGGCTATTGGGGTTACAATTCCACAATGAGCAGTTCTTC.